This T cell receptor (beta chain) was identified during a study of T cell repertoires in cytomegalovirus infection. Study-level information: Selection of CMV epitopes for the study included recently identified HLA-C-restricted and well-studied HLA-B-restricted ones. CMV infection plus the matching HLA type was flagged by public TCR beta signatures. Study findings and constraints: CMV-specific TCR beta clonotypes restricted by HLA-C were the ones dominating the ex vivo response. Public TCR beta family frequency separated CMV-and-HLA carriers, including in an independent cohort.

From the reads, TCRdb called clonotypes with MiXCR, one entry per CDR3 protein. The table shows about 70,000 distinct CDR3 sequences, with more than 20% occurring only once. Germline V gene lookup returns CDR1 SGHVS and CDR2 FQNEAQ. V dropped 5 bases and J dropped 3; count of bases not matched to a gene: 6. The CDR3 is made up of 14 amino acids. This clonotype has a handful of counts. Its antigen is still unknown. The specimen was CD8+ T cells from cultured PBMCs, collected from culture after CMV antigen stimulation. This rearrangement joins TRBV7-8 to TRBJ1-1, with 7 bases aligning to TRBD1. This receptor was obtained from a human donor in good health (CMV status not recorded). Some clones in this sample may be carry-over from other donors' samples. The CDR3 sequence: CASSHDRVYTEAFF. DNA of the CDR3: TGTGCCAGCAGCCATGACAGGGTTTACACTGAAGCTTTCTTT. Combining the CDR3 with reference TRBV7-8 and TRBJ1-1 gives the whole variable domain GAGVSQSPRYKVAKRGQDVALRCDPISGHVSLFWYQQALGQGPEFLTYFQNEAQLDKSGLPSDRFFAERPEGSVSTLKIQRTQQEDSAVYLCASSHDRVYTEAFFGQGTRLTVV.